This T cell receptor (beta chain) comes out of a study of regulatory T cells in long-lasting Graves disease. Points from the study as a whole: Accuracy may have suffered from the small sample size.

As concerns this clonotype: What it recognizes is unknown.

The time point is: newly diagnosed GD, antithyroid drugs for less than 3 months. There was RNA extracted from PBMCs, and the TCR library was made from it. J lost 4 bases, V lost 4 bases, and 8 bases had no gene match. In germline, CDR1 is LNHDA, CDR2 SQIVND (reference sequence). The CDR3 is 16 residues long. TCR beta libraries were built with iRepertoire HTBI primers and Arm-PCR of CDR3 regions. Per the original methods: Across all samples, about 62 TRBV segments and around 14 TRBJ segments were identified. TCRdb passed the multiplex PCR reads through MiXCR, listing each CDR3 protein once. The V and J calls and clone size are TCRdb's, not the authors'. The repertoire holds about 400,000 distinct CDR3 sequences, with about 16% as singletons. In addition, the sample was reused for a study of T cells in Graves' hyperthyroidism and ophthalmopathy. From that paper: Clinical symptoms, serum thyroxine and TRAb, thyroid ultrasound and orbital computed tomography were used for the diagnoses. Most thyroid clonotypes that were expanded above 0.001 also turned up in blood.

The chain links TRBV19 to TRBJ1-1; 11 nucleotides line up with TRBD1. This clonotype originated in a woman aged 18-29 years with Graves disease. The sample in question was peripheral blood mononuclear cells (PBMCs), obtained at new diagnosis, from a patient treated with antithyroid drugs. The CDR3 nucleotides read TGTGCCAGTAGTAGAGGACAGGGGGCTAGGGGCACTGAAGCTTTCTTT. Amino acid sequence: CASSRGQGARGTEAFF.